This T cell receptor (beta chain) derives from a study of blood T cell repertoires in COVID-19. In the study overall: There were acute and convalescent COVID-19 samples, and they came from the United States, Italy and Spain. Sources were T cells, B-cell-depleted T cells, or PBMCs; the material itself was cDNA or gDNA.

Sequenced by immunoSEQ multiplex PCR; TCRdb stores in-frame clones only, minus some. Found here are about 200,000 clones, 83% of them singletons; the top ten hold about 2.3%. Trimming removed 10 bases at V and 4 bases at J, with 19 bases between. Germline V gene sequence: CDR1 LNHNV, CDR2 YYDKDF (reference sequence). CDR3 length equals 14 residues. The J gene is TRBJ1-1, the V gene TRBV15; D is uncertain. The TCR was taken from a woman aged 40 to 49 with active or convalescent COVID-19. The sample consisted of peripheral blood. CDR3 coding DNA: TGTGCCAGCGGCCGGGGAGGAATGATCACTGAAGCTTTCTTT. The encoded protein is CASGRGGMITEAFF.